This T cell receptor (beta chain) stems from a study of read filtering for tumor transcriptome and immune sequencing. The study's findings and limits: Even smaller IR-seq throughput identified most shared clonotypes. Sorted CD138-negative bone marrow cells were not purified T cells.

V lost 3 bases, J lost 3 bases, and 21 bases lay in between. From germline, CDR1 is DFQATT and CDR2 SNEGSKA (reference sequence). The CDR3 length is 17 residues. Every patient had bone marrow sampled while the disease was active. Many counts were recorded for this clonotype. Its antigen is currently unknown. Molecular barcoded adaptors covering alpha/delta and beta/gamma chains were used on roughly 400 ng RNA. TCRdb re-derived calls from the reads in MiXCR, one entry per CDR3 protein. The profile shows around 130,000 distinct CDR3 sequences, roughly an eighth of them singletons. This chain joins TRBV20-1 and TRBJ2-1; D may match TRBD1 or TRBD2 (6 bases each). The TCR originated in a donor aged 40 or older with multiple myeloma. Sequenced sample: a population of CD138-negative cells sorted from bone marrow. CDR3: CSAREGGQGRYYNEQFF. CDR3 nucleotide sequence: TGCAGTGCTAGGGAGGGGGGTCAGGGCAGATACTACAATGAGCAGTTCTTC.